These 11 T cell receptor beta chains came from one sample sequenced in a study of blood T cell repertoires in COVID-19. Repertoires were generated with immunoSEQ multiplex PCR, while TCRdb's copy carries only in-frame clones and drops some. The data hold around 150,000 clones, with about 86% observed a single time. The sequencing sample was made of peripheral blood. The receptors stem from a woman older than 75 with acute or convalescent COVID-19.

The CDR3 region has the DNA TGTGCCAGCAGCCCCGCTGGGGGGAGCAATCAGCCCCAGCATTTT. Translated, it gives CASSPAGGSNQPQHF. The rearrangement links TRBV4-2 to TRBJ1-5; a possible D gene is TRBD1 (5 bases). The CDR3 runs 15 residues. CDR1 and CDR2 from the germline V gene are LGHNA and YNFKEQ. Trimming removed 4 bases at V and 1 base at J, with 11 bases between.

The gene calls are TRBV30 and TRBJ1-3, with D perhaps TRBD1 (6 bases). This CDR3 comprises 15 residues. V was cut by 3 bases and J by 1 base, with 13 bases left in between. The germline V gene has CDR1 GTSNPN and CDR2 SVGIG (reference sequence). CDR3 sequence reads: CAWSAGQGSGNTIYF. As DNA, the CDR3 is TGTGCCTGGAGCGCCGGGCAGGGGTCTGGAAACACCATATATTTT.

The rearrangement uses TRBV7-3 and TRBJ2-2; D gene unclear. V lost 2 bases and J 6 bases, leaving 16 bases between the germline ends. This CDR3 region has 16 residues. The germline gives CDR1 SGHTA, CDR2 FQGTGA. CDR3 in amino acids: CASSLSPRSKPGELFF. CDR3 coding DNA: TGTGCCAGCAGCTTATCGCCCCGCTCTAAACCCGGGGAGCTGTTTTTT.

This sequence joins TRBV24-1 and TRBJ2-3, with 10 positions matching TRBD2. V dropped 4 bases and J dropped 6; count of bases not matched to a gene: 9. The CDR3 runs 16 residues. The germline V gene has CDR1 KGHDR and CDR2 SFDVKD. CDR3 loop: CATSDELAGSGDTQYF. CDR3 nucleotides: TGTGCCACCAGTGACGAACTAGCGGGGTCCGGGGATACGCAGTATTTT.

The V call is TRBV7-9, the J call TRBJ2-7; perhaps TRBD1 as D (6 bases). Trimming removed 5 bases from V and 5 bases from J, with 22 bases in between. Germline V gives CDR1 SEHNR, CDR2 FQNEAQ (reference sequence). This CDR3 has 16 residues. The CDR3: CASSQIQGVRPHEQYF. CDR3 coding DNA: TGTGCCAGCAGCCAAATACAGGGTGTTCGTCCCCACGAGCAGTACTTC.

The chain joins TRBV5-1 to TRBJ2-7; 12 bases match TRBD2. Germline values: CDR1 SGHRS, CDR2 YFSETQ. The V and J ends lost 4 bases and 5 bases, in that order; junction bases with no gene match: 10. This CDR3 spans 16 amino acids. The CDR3 DNA reads TGCGCCAGCAGCCGGGATCTAGCGGGAGGGCCTAACGAGCAGTACTTC. As protein: CASSRDLAGGPNEQYF.

This clone occurred once. The chain links TRBV24-1 to TRBJ2-3; D perhaps matches TRBD2 (5 bases). Germline loops: CDR1 KGHDR, CDR2 SFDVKD. The V and J ends lost 0 bases and 2 bases respectively, with 8 bases between them. This CDR3 comprises 15 residues. The chain's CDR3 is CATSDLEGYTDTQYF. The CDR3 DNA reads TGTGCCACCAGTGATTTGGAGGGTTACACAGATACGCAGTATTTT.

In this sample, this clone turned up once. The chain couples TRBV10-3 to TRBJ2-3; 7 bases fit TRBD2. Germline V gene lookup returns CDR1 ENHRY and CDR2 SYGVKD. This CDR3 has 13 residues. Losses at the gene ends were 2 bases for V and 7 bases for J; bases not matched to a gene: 3. CDR3 loop: CAISEGTTNTQYF. The CDR3, as DNA: TGTGCCATCAGTGAGGGGACTACTAATACGCAGTATTTT.

The chain has TRBV5-1 and TRBJ1-1; TRBD1 aligns across 11 bases. The junction had 1 base not matched to a gene; V was cut back by 0 bases and J by 6 bases. CDR1 and CDR2 from the germline V gene are SGHRS and YFSETQ. The CDR3 runs to 14 residues. The CDR3 region has the DNA TGCGCCAGCAGCTTGGGGACAGGGGGCGCTGAAGCTTTCTTT. Amino acids: CASSLGTGGAEAFF.

This clone was detected a few times. The chain is built from TRBV9 and TRBJ2-5; 15 bases are shared with TRBD2. The CDR3 covers 16 residues. Germline assignment: CDR1 SGDLS and CDR2 YYNGEE. With V trimmed by 3 bases and J by 4 bases, 4 bases remained unmatched. In DNA form, the CDR3 reads TGTGCCAGCAGCGGGACTAGCGGGGGGGCCTCAGAGACCCAGTACTTC. Protein sequence: CASSGTSGGASETQYF.

This rearrangement joins TRBV9 to TRBJ1-4, with D possibly being TRBD1 (6 bases). V lost 4 bases to trimming and J lost 4 bases, with 17 bases between them. The CDR3 is 16 residues long. Germline V gene data show CDR1 as SGDLS and CDR2 as YYNGEE. CDR3 sequence reads: CASSRTQQGNNEKLFF. The CDR3, as DNA: TGTGCCAGCAGCCGAACACAACAGGGAAATAATGAAAAACTGTTTTTT.